This T cell receptor (beta chain) was identified in a study of T cell responses to AZD1222 COVID-19 vaccine. For the study at large: Doses given second, at about 4 or about 12 weeks, were pooled.

Remarks on this clone: Its target is not known.

The assay was immunoSEQ multiplex PCR, and TCRdb's table has in-frame clones only and misses some. This sample has 130,000 or so clones, with approximately 91% found just once. CDR3 length equals 13 residues. The ends lost 7 bases at V and 2 bases at J; junction bases unmatched: 8. Germline V CDR1 and CDR2: SQVTM, ANQGSEA. Whole-study results and caveats: Baseline antibody screening turned up just six seropositive AZD1222 recipients. Spike was spanned by vaccine-associated CD4 TCRs, which were dominant at 160-218 and 743-854. Of spike-specific TCRs, nearly half reportedly target regions left unmutated in variants.

This receptor was identified in an adult in good health. The sequences come from peripheral blood, collected on day 0 of AZD1222 vaccination. The chain links TRBV29-1 to TRBJ2-7, with 7 bases identical to TRBD1. The CDR3 region has the DNA TGCAGCGCCTTTAAACAGGGGACCTACGAGCAGTACTTC. Translating it yields CSAFKQGTYEQYF.